A selection of T cell receptor beta chains follows, all from one sample in a study of blood T cells in healthy people across ages. TCRdb re-called the 5' RACE reads with MiXCR, one entry per CDR3 protein. This sample has about 1.4 million distinct CDR3 sequences, with approximately 59% found just once. Sequencing was done on a sample of blood. The receptors stem from a man aged 18 to 30 in good health. Each CDR3 is given with its conserved first and last residue. A D gene is named only where the DNA matches it firmly.

v_gene	d_gene	j_gene	CDR3aa
TRBV11-2	NA	TRBJ1-2	CASSLTLSDGFYGYTF
TRBV6-1	NA	TRBJ2-5	CASSGRVTQETQYF
TRBV5-1	TRBD2	TRBJ2-1	CASSVATSGNEQFF
TRBV7-2	NA	TRBJ1-2	CASSLDASNYGYTF
TRBV20-1	TRBD2	NA	CSARGGTSGLQETQYF
TRBV2	NA	TRBJ1-4	CASSDLGRQTNEKLFF
TRBV3-1	NA	TRBJ2-4	CASSQVVAKNIQYF
TRBV4-1	TRBD2	TRBJ2-3	CASSQVDTSGSDTQYF
TRBV27	NA	NA	CASSLVRDQYYEQYF
TRBV7-2	NA	TRBJ1-2	CASSRNHRAATSGGYTF
TRBV12-5	TRBD2	TRBJ2-1	CASGLGSSGRMGEQFF
TRBV7-7	NA	TRBJ2-7	CASSPGGAVYEQYF
TRBV29-1	NA	TRBJ2-4	CSVDSRDKNIQYF
TRBV7-9	TRBD1	TRBJ2-1	CASSPRDRGDNEQFF
TRBV20-1	NA	TRBJ2-7	CSATGTDGSYEQYF
TRBV27	TRBD2	TRBJ2-3	CASSLGTSGRGSTDTQYF
TRBV4-1	NA	TRBJ2-4	CASSHSLEEIAKNIQYF
TRBV7-8	TRBD1	TRBJ1-2	CASSLRGQALQGGYTF
TRBV29-1	NA	TRBJ2-1	CSVRVGSYNEQFF
TRBV5-6	NA	TRBJ2-1	CASSFGILPDNEQFF
TRBV19	TRBD1	TRBJ2-1	CASSIAGTGTYNEQFF
TRBV10-3	TRBD2	TRBJ2-2	CAISESGLAGNTGELFF
TRBV20-1	TRBD1	TRBJ1-1	CSAREVGAGGTEAFF
TRBV28	TRBD1	TRBJ1-5	CASRGTGTVFINQPQHF
TRBV5-1	NA	TRBJ2-7	CASSLAGTGFSYEQYF
TRBV5-1	TRBD2	NA	CASSLGLAGGVDEQYF
TRBV7-2	TRBD1	TRBJ1-2	CASSQPQGMSYGYTF
TRBV12-3/TRBV12-4	NA	TRBJ2-1	CASSQQGLLSYNEQFF
TRBV7-8	NA	TRBJ2-1	CASSLVLITDKEQFF
TRBV25-1	NA	TRBJ2-7	CASSVAGEQYF
TRBV7-9	NA	TRBJ1-6	CASSLVLSGNSYNSPLHF
TRBV5-5	NA	TRBJ2-7	CASSLFRRRDDEQYF
TRBV12-3/TRBV12-4	NA	TRBJ2-1	CASSLNRRGSYNEQFF
TRBV10-1	NA	TRBJ2-5	CASSAVGKETQYF
TRBV4-1	TRBD1	TRBJ2-7	CASSLSSGTDNYEQYF
TRBV6-1	TRBD1	TRBJ2-3	CASSEAAGGPDTQYF
TRBV7-9	TRBD2	TRBJ2-1	CASRSSGGGKYNEQFF
TRBV15	NA	TRBJ1-2	CATSPDPSSGYTF
TRBV5-1	TRBD1	TRBJ1-1	CASSYFPNDRALNTEAFF
TRBV4-1	TRBD2	TRBJ2-7	CASSHNSGVSSYEQYF
TRBV13	TRBD1	TRBJ2-7	CASSQMEDRAYEQYF
TRBV4-1	NA	TRBJ1-1	CASSHVGGGNTEAFF
TRBV10-3	TRBD1	TRBJ2-7	CAISRGTGVYEQYF
TRBV5-4	TRBD2	TRBJ2-7	CASSPPGLAGATYEQYF
TRBV4-2	NA	TRBJ2-7	CASSHGGLYEQYF
TRBV7-2	TRBD2	TRBJ2-1	CATRDSGDNEQFF
TRBV7-2	NA	TRBJ2-3	CACKFSRGARTDTQYF
TRBV12-3/TRBV12-4	NA	TRBJ1-4	CASSPRRGLLRPLKKLFF
TRBV28	TRBD2	TRBJ2-7	CASSLRVAGAYEQYF
TRBV29-1	NA	TRBJ2-1	CSVEAAAGSYNEQFF
TRBV6-1	NA	TRBJ1-2	CASTTGYYGYTF
TRBV4-3	NA	TRBJ1-1	CASSQDRTVMNTEAFF
TRBV29-1	NA	TRBJ2-3	CSVAATTDTQYF
TRBV6-2/TRBV6-3	TRBD2	TRBJ2-7	CASSHGTIQYF
TRBV6-5	NA	TRBJ2-7	CASSIEGSSYEQYF
TRBV14	NA	TRBJ1-6	CASSQASWRTVNSPLHF
TRBV27	TRBD1	TRBJ1-1	CASKRDRGLNTEAFF